This is a list of T cell receptor beta chains from one sample in a study of beta chain features in type 1 diabetes. Profiled with immunoSEQ multiplex PCR; TCRdb holds only in-frame clones, not every one. The sample yields 200,000 to 300,000 clones, approximately 13% seen once. The sample taken for sequencing was naive CD4+ T cells from blood. The receptors shown here come from a man aged 25-45 years with type 1 diabetes. Both conserved end residues are part of each CDR3. D genes are given only for firm matches. For some rows the clone size is stated as once, few or many, or as a class when expanded; others skip it.

clone size	J gene	D gene	V gene	CDR3 DNA	CDR3 protein
-	TRBJ2-5	-	TRBV18	TGTGCCAGCTCCCCCACAAGTTTGGAGACCCAGTACTTC	CASSPTSLETQYF
-	TRBJ2-1	-	TRBV27	TGTGCCAGCAGTTTATCGGACGGGAGAGGGGATGAGCAGTTCTTC	CASSLSDGRGDEQFF
few	TRBJ2-7	-	TRBV7-2	TGTGCCAGCAGCTTAGCAGGGGCCTACGAGCAGTACTTC	CASSLAGAYEQYF
few	TRBJ2-4	-	TRBV5-1	TGCGCCAGCAGCGGAGGGGAAACCAAAAACATTCAGTACTTC	CASSGGETKNIQYF
-	TRBJ1-3	-	TRBV10-2	TGCGCCAGCAGTGAGTCGATGGGAGACACCCGGAACACCATATATTTT	CASSESMGDTRNTIYF
-	TRBJ2-7	-	TRBV30	TGTGCCCGACGGTCAGGGTACCGCCACGAGCAGTACTTC	CARRSGYRHEQYF
-	TRBJ1-5	-	TRBV18	TGTGCCAGCTCACCAATGAGGGATAGCAATCAGCCCCAGCATTTT	CASSPMRDSNQPQHF
few	TRBJ1-5	TRBD1	TRBV19	TGTGCCACTATGGGGACAGGGGCCCTCCATCAGCCCCAGCATTTT	CATMGTGALHQPQHF
few	TRBJ1-5	TRBD1	TRBV6-6	TGTGCCACCCACAGGGGCTACAATCAGCCCCAGCATTTT	CATHRGYNQPQHF
few	TRBJ1-5	TRBD1	TRBV7-9	TGTGCCAGCAGCCCTCAATGGGACAGACCTAATCAGCCCCAGCATTTT	CASSPQWDRPNQPQHF
-	TRBJ2-1	-	TRBV18	TGTGCCAGCTCACCCCGGCTAGCCGACAATGAGCAGTTCTTC	CASSPRLADNEQFF
few	TRBJ1-1	-	TRBV10-3	TGTGCCGGTACTCAGGGATTGAACACTGAAGCTTTCTTT	CAGTQGLNTEAFF
-	TRBJ2-3	-	TRBV9	TGTGCCAGCAGCCCGGACGGGGGGCGCGCAGATACGCAGTATTTT	CASSPDGGRADTQYF
few	TRBJ2-3	TRBD2	TRBV5-1	TGCGCCAGCAGCGGGACTAGCGGGAGGAGCACAGATACGCAGTATTTT	CASSGTSGRSTDTQYF
few	TRBJ1-2	-	TRBV18	TGTGCCAGCTCACCATTAAAAGGGACATTCTATGGCTACACCTTC	CASSPLKGTFYGYTF
-	TRBJ1-1	-	TRBV6-5	TGTGCCAGCAGTTTACTGGGGGGGACTGAAGCTTTCTTT	CASSLLGGTEAFF
few	TRBJ1-2	-	TRBV7-2	TGTGCCAGCAGCTTAGACAGATGGGACTATGGCTACACCTTC	CASSLDRWDYGYTF
few	TRBJ1-2	-	TRBV6-1	TGTGCCAGCAACAGGAACGGCTACACCTTC	CASNRNGYTF
few	TRBJ1-2	TRBD1	TRBV11-2	TGTGCCAGCAGCTCCCGACAGGGGTGGGACTATGGCTACACCTTC	CASSSRQGWDYGYTF
-	TRBJ2-3	-	TRBV27	TGTGCCAGCAGCCAGCGAGGTGATACGCAGTATTTT	CASSQRGDTQYF
-	TRBJ2-7	-	TRBV21-1	TGTGCCAGCAGCAAAGGGGCCTCCACGTCTTCCTACGAGCAGTACTTC	CASSKGASTSSYEQYF
-	TRBJ2-1	TRBD1	TRBV6-6	TGTGCCAGCAGTTACGAGGGGACAGGGAGCAATGAGCAGTTCTTC	CASSYEGTGSNEQFF
few	TRBJ2-1	TRBD2	TRBV10-2	TGCGCCAGCAGAACAAGCGGGACGCCCTACAATGAGCAGTTCTTC	CASRTSGTPYNEQFF
few	TRBJ2-1	-	TRBV5-4	TGTGCCAGCAGCTTGGGTAACTACAATGAGCAGTTCTTC	CASSLGNYNEQFF
-	TRBJ2-7	-	TRBV7-2	TGTGCCAGCAGCTTAGTGGCAGGCTCAATCTACGAGCAGTACTTC	CASSLVAGSIYEQYF
-	TRBJ1-2	TRBD1	TRBV5-4	TGTGCCAGCAGAGAATCCACAGGGGAGAACTATGGCTACACCTTC	CASRESTGENYGYTF